Below are 22 T cell receptor beta chains sequenced from a single sample in a study of cytomegalovirus exposure and HLA in healthy donors. The PCR contained 60 Vbeta and 13 Jbeta primers. Sequenced by immunoSEQ multiplex PCR; TCRdb stores in-frame clones only, minus some. Of over 150,000 clones listed, over 65% are singletons. Sequenced: PBMCs. These receptors all come from a woman aged 55-70 years in good health and CMV-seropositive.

The chain couples TRBV5-1 to TRBJ2-1; possible D gene TRBD2, 5 bases. From germline, CDR1 is SGHRS and CDR2 YFSETQ. The length of the CDR3 is 15 residues. Between the trimmed V and J ends, which lost 0 bases and 2 bases, there was a span of 9 bases. The CDR3 DNA sequence: TGCGCCAGCAGCTTGGCCAGGCGGGCCTACAATGAGCAGTTCTTC. Its protein product is CASSLARRAYNEQFF.

The V call is TRBV5-1, the J call TRBJ1-2; D perhaps matches TRBD1 (5 bases). CDR3 length: 17 residues. CDR1 and CDR2 (germline): SGHRS, YFSETQ. Trimming took 0 bases from V and 2 from J, leaving 17 bases between them. DNA of the CDR3: TGCGCCAGCAGCTTGGACCACCAACGCAGGGCAAACTATGGCTACACCTTC. Translated: CASSLDHQRRANYGYTF.

A few counts support this clone. The chain recombines TRBV7-9 with TRBJ1-1; 7 nucleotides agree with TRBD1. The CDR3 has 17 residues. Germline CDR1 and CDR2: SEHNR and FQNEAQ (reference sequence). With V trimmed by 6 bases and J by 0 bases, 13 bases remained unmatched. The CDR3 sequence is CASRPKTRQGMNTEAFF. As DNA, the CDR3 is TGTGCCAGCAGACCCAAAACAAGACAGGGCATGAACACTGAAGCTTTCTTT. Full variable domain (rest looked up from reference TRBV7-9 and TRBJ1-1): DTGVSQNPRHKITKRGQNVTFRCDPISEHNRLYWYRQTLGQGPEFLTYFQNEAQLEKSRLLSDRFSAERPKGSFSTLEIQRTEQGDSAMYLCASRPKTRQGMNTEAFFGQGTRLTVV.

This CDR3 reads CASSRRDNTEAFF. CDR3 bases: TGTGCCAGCAGTAGGAGAGATAACACTGAAGCTTTCTTT. The chain recombines TRBV6-4 with TRBJ1-1; no definite D call. From germline, CDR1 is MRHNA and CDR2 SNTAGT. The CDR3 has 13 amino acids. V was clipped by 5 bases and J by 2 bases, with 9 bases between them.

V is TRBV2 and J is TRBJ2-2; TRBD1 aligns across 11 bases. The CDR3 consists of 18 residues. Trimming cost V 5 bases and J 5 bases; bases outside gene matches: 13. In germline, CDR1 is SNHLY, CDR2 FYNNEI. CDR3 residues: CASSLRERTGGRTGELFF. CDR3 in DNA: TGTGCCAGCAGTCTAAGAGAGAGGACAGGGGGCCGGACCGGGGAGCTGTTTTTT.

By share of the sample, this clone is medium-sized. For the CDR3, the DNA is TGTGCCAGCAGCTCGCCGGGACAGGGCCGCTACGAGCAGTACTTC. It specifies CASSSPGQGRYEQYF. The V call is TRBV6-5, the J call TRBJ2-7, with 9 positions matching TRBD1. Per the germline V gene, CDR1 is MNHEY and CDR2 is SVGAGI. The CDR3 has 15 amino acids. The V and J ends lost 6 bases and 3 bases, in that order; junction bases with no gene match: 9.

V usage is TRBV7-3 and J usage is TRBJ2-3; 12 positions agree with TRBD2. The CDR3 loop spans 16 amino acids. The germline V gene encodes CDR1 SGHTA and CDR2 FQGTGA. With V trimmed by 5 bases and J by 2 bases, 5 bases remained unmatched. The DNA for the CDR3 is TGTGCCAGCAGCCTCGGACTAGCGGGGCACACAGATACGCAGTATTTT. This encodes CASSLGLAGHTDTQYF.

The V call is TRBV5-1, the J call TRBJ1-5, with TRBD1 identical over 7 bases. The junction had 13 bases not matched to a gene; V was cut back by 4 bases and J by 3 bases. CDR3 length equals 17 residues. Looked up from germline, CDR1 is SGHRS and CDR2 is YFSETQ. CDR3 amino acids: CASSRLPDRVPNQPQHF. The DNA for the CDR3 is TGCGCCAGCAGCCGACTCCCCGACAGGGTCCCCAATCAGCCCCAGCATTTT. Full variable domain (missing parts from reference TRBV5-1 and TRBJ1-5): KAGVTQTPRYLIKTRGQQVTLSCSPISGHRSVSWYQQTPGQGLQFLFEYFSETQRNKGNFPGRFSGRQFSNSRSEMNVSTLELGDSALYLCASSRLPDRVPNQPQHFGDGTRLSIL.

The chain uses TRBV1 and TRBJ2-1; no check of the table's D call, TRBD2, against the DNA was made. TRBV1 is a pseudogene. CDR3 length equals 17 residues. CDR3 nucleotide sequence: TGCACCAGCAGCCAAGCAGGGACTAGCGGGGGGGCCACTGAGCAGTTCTTC. It encodes CTSSQAGTSGGATEQFF.

The rearrangement uses TRBV19 and TRBJ1-5; 10 nucleotides align to TRBD1. V gave up 1 base and J gave up 7 bases; unmatched junction bases: 7. CDR1 LNHDA and CDR2 SQIVND come from the germline V gene (reference sequence). CDR3 length: 16 amino acids. CDR3 residues: CASSIGRDRGVQPQHF. The CDR3, as DNA: TGTGCCAGTAGTATAGGTAGGGACAGGGGTGTACAGCCCCAGCATTTT. The complete variable domain, with remaining parts taken from reference TRBV19 and TRBJ1-5, reads DGGITQSPKYLFRKEGQNVTLSCEQNLNHDAMYWYRQDPGQGLRLIYYSQIVNDFQKGDIAEGYSVSREKKESFPLTVTSAQKNPTAFYLCASSIGRDRGVQPQHFGDGTRLSIL.

The table lists this clone with a count of one. The chain has TRBV11-2 and TRBJ1-1; D gene uncertain. Germline V gene lookup returns CDR1 SGHAT and CDR2 FQNNGV. Trimming took 5 bases from V and 7 from J, leaving 17 bases between them. CDR3 size: 14 residues. The CDR3, as DNA: TGTGCCAGCAGCCTACTACTCCTGCGGAGTGAAGCTTTCTTT. Translation gives CASSLLLLRSEAFF.

Points on this clone: In the same sample, other DNA sequences code for this CDR3. The J gene is TRBJ1-1, the V gene TRBV18, with TRBD1 identical over 10 bases. V shed 3 bases and J 0 bases; nucleotides not matched to a gene: 1. CDR3 length equals 15 residues. CDR1 is KGHSH, CDR2 LQKENI, per germline. The DNA for the CDR3 is TGTGCCAGCTCACCGGGACAGGGGCTGAACACTGAAGCTTTCTTT. Translated, it gives CASSPGQGLNTEAFF. Based on the CDR3 plus reference TRBV18 and TRBJ1-1, the full variable domain is NAGVMQNPRHLVRRRGQEARLRCSPMKGHSHVYWYRQLPEEGLKFMVYLQKENIIDESGMPKERFSAEFPKEGPSILRIQQVVRGDSAAYFCASSPGQGLNTEAFFGQGTRLTVV.

The chain recombines TRBV6-6 with TRBJ2-2; 7 bases agree with TRBD2. J lost 7 bases, V lost 2 bases, and 1 base had no gene match. The germline gives CDR1 MNHNY, CDR2 SVGAGI (reference sequence). The CDR3 covers 13 residues. The CDR3 DNA follows: TGTGCCAGCAGTTACACGGGGGGCGGGGAGCTGTTTTTT. Its translation is CASSYTGGGELFF.

This chain links TRBV7-8 with TRBJ1-5; D not resolved. Germline V lookup: CDR1 SGHVS, CDR2 FQNEAQ. The ends were cut back, 1 base at V and 1 base at J, with 17 bases in the middle. There are 18 residues in the CDR3. The CDR3 is CASSLGLLPVQSNQPQHF. In DNA form, the CDR3 reads TGTGCCAGCAGCTTAGGACTTCTACCGGTACAAAGCAATCAGCCCCAGCATTTT.

This chain uses TRBV10-3 with TRBJ1-4; weak D call: TRBD1 (6 bases). Germline CDR1 and CDR2: ENHRY and SYGVKD. The CDR3 contains 13 residues. V was trimmed by 3 bases and J by 5 bases, leaving 7 bases between them. As DNA, the CDR3 is TGTGCCATCAGTGACGGACAGAATGAAAAACTGTTTTTT. It specifies CAISDGQNEKLFF.

The chain couples TRBV28 to TRBJ2-2; 9 bases are a match to TRBD2. Germline CDR1 MDHEN, CDR2 SYDVKM. The V gene end was trimmed by 4 bases and the J gene end by 2 bases; junction bases not matched to a gene: 2. The CDR3 runs 15 residues. CDR3 loop: CASSSSGANTGELFF. Here the CDR3 DNA reads TGTGCCAGCAGTTCTAGCGGGGCTAACACCGGGGAGCTGTTTTTT.

The rearrangement links TRBV30 to TRBJ2-1, with TRBD2 as a possible D gene (5 bases). V was clipped by 1 base and J by 5 bases, with 21 bases between them. This CDR3 spans 17 amino acids. Per germline, CDR1 GTSNPN and CDR2 SVGIG (reference sequence). In nucleotides, the CDR3 is TGTGCCTGGAGTGACATCTACCAGGATCGGCGGGACAATGAGCAGTTCTTC. It yields the protein CAWSDIYQDRRDNEQFF.

This clone was counted a single time. The rearrangement uses TRBV2 and TRBJ1-1; D is unresolved. The germline V gene has CDR1 SNHLY and CDR2 FYNNEI. Trimming took off 2 bases at V and 0 bases at J, with 4 bases between the two ends. CDR3 length: 13 amino acids. Written as DNA, the CDR3 is TGTGCCAGCAGTGAACATCTGAACACTGAAGCTTTCTTT. Its translation: CASSEHLNTEAFF.

The chain recombines TRBV7-2 with TRBJ2-7; the D gene is possibly TRBD2 (7 bases). V lost 6 bases and J 6 bases, leaving 18 bases between the germline ends. The CDR3 is 14 residues long. Germline loops: CDR1 SGHTA, CDR2 FQGNSA. This chain's CDR3 is CASRGGPTVGEQYF. The CDR3 DNA follows: TGTGCCAGCAGGGGGGGGCCCACCGTCGGCGAGCAGTACTTC.

The rearrangement joins TRBV4-1 to TRBJ2-7, with 16 bases identical to TRBD2. Germline assignment: CDR1 MGHRA and CDR2 YSYEKL. V shed 4 bases, J shed 6 bases, and the junction held 3 bases outside the gene matches. The CDR3 covers 15 residues. The CDR3 loop is CASSLGLAGGSEQYF. The CDR3 DNA reads as TGCGCCAGCAGCCTGGGACTAGCGGGGGGGAGCGAGCAGTACTTC.

The chain joins TRBV18 to TRBJ1-2; D gene uncertain. CDR1 and CDR2 from the germline V gene are KGHSH and LQKENI. V lost 2 bases and J lost 4, with 8 bases in between. This CDR3 is 13 amino acids long. CDR3 protein: CASSPKELYGYTF. In DNA, the CDR3 is TGTGCCAGCTCACCAAAGGAGCTCTATGGCTACACCTTC.

This clone has just a few counts. The chain is built from TRBV4-2 and TRBJ2-1; no reliable D call. The germline V gene encodes CDR1 LGHNA and CDR2 YNFKEQ. The V end was cut by 3 bases, the J end by 0 bases, with 3 bases between. This CDR3 region has 13 residues. In nucleotides, the CDR3 is TGTGCCAGCAGCCATATCTCCTACAATGAGCAGTTCTTC. Encoded protein: CASSHISYNEQFF.